This TCR beta chain was found in a study of chemoradiotherapy in HPV16-positive cancers. V was trimmed by 1 base and J by 5 bases, leaving 9 bases between them. The CDR3 is made up of 15 amino acids. Germline V CDR1 and CDR2: SGHNT, YENEEA. TCRdb keeps only in-frame clones here, not all; method: immunoSEQ multiplex PCR. The sample lists about 14,000 clones, around nine tenths occurring once. Over chemoradiotherapy, repertoires were sampled more than once. The specimen was tumor tissue, collected from a patient who underwent chemoradiotherapy. J is TRBJ1-6 and V is TRBV11-3; D is ambiguous. The source is a human donor with HPV-associated anogenital cancer. CDR3 DNA sequence: TGTGCCAGCAGCTTAGGGTCGATTAATAATTCACCCCTCCACTTT. This codes for CASSLGSINNSPLHF. The full variable domain, with the rest looked up from reference TRBV11-3 and TRBJ1-6, is EAGVVQSPRYKIIEKKQPVAFWCNPISGHNTLYWYLQNLGQGPELLIRYENEEAVDDSQLPKDRFSAERLKGVDSTLKIQPAELGDSAVYLCASSLGSINNSPLHFGNGTRLTVT.